The present entry profiles one T cell receptor beta chain with its context. Its antigen is still unknown. This sample is part of a study of a mutant IDH1 vaccine in newly diagnosed glioma. Study-wide background: Patients in the study were vaccinated eight times, receiving shots in weeks 1, 3, 5, 7, 11, 15, 19 and 23. General observations from the study: Of the patients, roughly 93% had vaccine-induced immune responses.

TCRdb's table, derived via immunoSEQ multiplex PCR, lists solely in-frame clones and lacks some. The sample consists of 60,000 or so clones, 80% to 90% of them appearing once. The CDR3 is 16 amino acids. Germline loops: CDR1 LGHNA, CDR2 YNFKEQ. J lost 7 bases, V lost 3 bases, and 12 bases had no gene match. Regarding time point: week 5, during vaccination. Topical imiquimod was applied with each vaccine dose, which held 300 ug of mutant IDH1 20-mer peptide. The sequence was obtained from a woman aged 40 to 55 with glioma. The specimen comprised PBMCs, sampled from a glioma patient whose treatment included an IDH1 peptide vaccine. The genes are TRBV4-2 and TRBJ1-5; TRBD1 matches 7 bases. The CDR3 bases are TGTGCCAGCAGCCAGACCGGTGGGACAGCCCTACAGCCCCAGCATTTT. This codes for CASSQTGGTALQPQHF.